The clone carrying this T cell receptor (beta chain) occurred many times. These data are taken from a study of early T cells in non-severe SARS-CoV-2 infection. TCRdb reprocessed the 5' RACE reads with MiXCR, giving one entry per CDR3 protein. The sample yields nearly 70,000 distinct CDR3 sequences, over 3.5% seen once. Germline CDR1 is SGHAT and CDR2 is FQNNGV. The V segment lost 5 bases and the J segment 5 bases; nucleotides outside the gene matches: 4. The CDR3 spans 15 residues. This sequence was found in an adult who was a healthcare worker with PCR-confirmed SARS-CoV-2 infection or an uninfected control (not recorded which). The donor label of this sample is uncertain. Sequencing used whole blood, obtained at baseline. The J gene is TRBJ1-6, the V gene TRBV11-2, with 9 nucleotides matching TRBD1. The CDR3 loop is CASSGRTGDNSPLHF. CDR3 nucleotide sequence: TGTGCCAGCAGCGGTCGGACAGGGGATAATTCACCCCTCCACTTT.